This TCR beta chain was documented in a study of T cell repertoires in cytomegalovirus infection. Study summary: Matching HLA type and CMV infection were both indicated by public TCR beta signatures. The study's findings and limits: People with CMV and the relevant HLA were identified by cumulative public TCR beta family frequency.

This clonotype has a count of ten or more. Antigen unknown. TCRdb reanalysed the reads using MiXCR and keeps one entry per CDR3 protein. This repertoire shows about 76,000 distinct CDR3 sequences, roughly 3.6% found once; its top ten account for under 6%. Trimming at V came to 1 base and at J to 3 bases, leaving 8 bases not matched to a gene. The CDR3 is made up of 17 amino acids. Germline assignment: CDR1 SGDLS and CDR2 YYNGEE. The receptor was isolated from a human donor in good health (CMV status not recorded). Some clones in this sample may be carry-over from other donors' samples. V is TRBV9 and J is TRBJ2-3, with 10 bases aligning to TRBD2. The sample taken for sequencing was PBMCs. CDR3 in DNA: TGTGCCAGCAGCGTACCCCTAGGACTAGCGGAAACAGATACGCAGTATTTT. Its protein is CASSVPLGLAETDTQYF. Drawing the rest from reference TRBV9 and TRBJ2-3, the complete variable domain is DSGVTQTPKHLITATGQRVTLRCSPRSGDLSVYWYQQSLDQGLQFLIQYYNGEERAKGNILERFSAQQFPDLHSELNLSSLELGDSALYFCASSVPLGLAETDTQYFGPGTRLTVL.